This T cell receptor beta chain was observed in a study of blood T cell repertoires in COVID-19. Participant age was about 18 to 95 years, and participants resided in about two dozen US areas. Trimming took off 2 bases at V and 3 bases at J, with 5 bases between the two ends. Germline V gene sequence: CDR1 LGHDT, CDR2 YNNKEL (reference sequence). This CDR3 has 12 residues. Libraries were prepared by immunoSEQ multiplex PCR; TCRdb keeps only in-frame clonotypes and omits some of them. The data contain some 510,000 clones, around nine tenths of them singletons. The clonotype comes from a woman between 40 and 50 years old who had recovered from COVID-19. The chain links TRBV3-1 (or the pseudogene TRBV3-2) to TRBJ2-7; D remains unclear. Sequencing was carried out using PBMCs or T cells enriched from blood (not recorded which). The CDR3 coding sequence is TGTGCCAGCAGCCAAATACACTACGAGCAGTACTTC. Translation gives CASSQIHYEQYF.